This section outlines one TCR beta chain sequence together with its context. CDR1 is SGHDT, CDR2 YYEEEE, per germline. V was clipped by 4 bases and J by 0 bases, with 17 bases between them. The CDR3 runs 18 residues. The entry originates in a study of blood T cell repertoires in COVID-19. Looking at the study overall: T cells, B-cell-depleted T cells, or PBMCs provided the cDNA or gDNA that served as material.

Original processing notes: Reference gene primer amplification gave nucleated cell count estimates. Profiling relied on immunoSEQ multiplex PCR, and the TCRdb table lists in-frame clones only, not all of them. V and J calls plus clone size are reproduced from that table; the DNA served to infer D and trimming. The sample shows 390,000 or so clones, about 86% of them seen only once. Sequenced: PBMCs or T cells enriched from blood (not recorded which). This clonotype was obtained from a woman aged 50 to 65 who had recovered from COVID-19. The V call is TRBV5-6, the J call TRBJ1-6; possible D gene TRBD1, 6 bases. The CDR3 reads CASSGIQTGRSYNSPLHF. The CDR3 DNA is TGTGCCAGCAGCGGAATTCAAACAGGGCGCTCCTATAATTCACCCCTCCACTTT. Full variable domain (remainder filled in from reference TRBV5-6 and TRBJ1-6): DAGVTQSPTHLIKTRGQQVTLRCSPKSGHDTVSWYQQALGQGPQFIFQYYEEEERQRGNFPDRFSGHQFPNYSSELNVNALLLGDSALYLCASSGIQTGRSYNSPLHFGNGTRLTVT.